A selection of T cell receptor beta chains follows, all from one sample in a study of OX40 agonist ivuxolimab in advanced cancers. Assay used: immunoSEQ multiplex PCR; TCRdb lists only in-frame clones, some missing. Here the sample spans tens of thousands of clones, 75% to 90% being singletons. The starting material was CD4+ or CD8+ T cells sorted from blood, obtained in a trial of the OX40 agonist ivuxolimab. Source of these receptors: an adult with an advanced solid tumor such as melanoma, head and neck, liver or kidney cancer. CDR3s include the opening cysteine and the closing phenylalanine or tryptophan. Each record gives: D gene, V gene, J gene, clone size, CDR3 protein, CDR3 DNA. D genes are given only for firm matches. Size is omitted from some rows. Given values are once, few, many or a class for expanded clones.

d_call: NA
v_call: TRBV7-9
j_call: TRBJ2-5
clone_size: NA
cdr3_aa: CASSLGSGAETQYF
cdr3_nt: TGTGCCAGCAGCTTAGGTTCGGGGGCTGAGACCCAGTACTTC

d_call: TRBD2
v_call: TRBV7-2
j_call: TRBJ2-5
clone_size: NA
cdr3_aa: CASSPTSGKRETQYF
cdr3_nt: TGTGCCAGCAGCCCAACTAGCGGGAAGCGTGAGACCCAGTACTTC

d_call: NA
v_call: TRBV5-5
j_call: TRBJ1-2
clone_size: NA
cdr3_aa: CASSLVVDTSYGYTF
cdr3_nt: TGTGCCAGCAGCTTAGTGGTCGACACCTCATATGGCTACACCTTC

d_call: NA
v_call: TRBV6-5
j_call: TRBJ1-6
clone_size: NA
cdr3_aa: CAGKTGDNSPLHF
cdr3_nt: TGTGCCGGCAAGACAGGAGATAATTCACCCCTCCACTTT

d_call: NA
v_call: TRBV6-5
j_call: TRBJ2-3
clone_size: NA
cdr3_aa: CASSYSGRASTDTQYF
cdr3_nt: TGTGCCAGCAGTTACAGTGGCAGGGCTAGCACAGATACGCAGTATTTT

d_call: TRBD1
v_call: TRBV6-6
j_call: TRBJ1-3
clone_size: NA
cdr3_aa: CASRGDRYSGNTIYF
cdr3_nt: TGTGCCAGCAGGGGGGACAGATACTCTGGAAACACCATATATTTT

d_call: TRBD2
v_call: TRBV19
j_call: TRBJ2-5
clone_size: once
cdr3_aa: CASSILWTSGGAQETQYF
cdr3_nt: TGTGCCAGTAGTATACTTTGGACTAGCGGGGGGGCCCAAGAGACCCAGTACTTC

d_call: NA
v_call: TRBV7-9
j_call: TRBJ1-2
clone_size: once
cdr3_aa: CASSPGRFGEDGYTF
cdr3_nt: TGTGCCAGCAGCCCGGGTCGGTTCGGGGAGGATGGCTACACCTTC

d_call: NA
v_call: TRBV5-1
j_call: TRBJ1-1
clone_size: NA
cdr3_aa: CASSITGWNTEAFF
cdr3_nt: TGCGCCAGCAGCATAACAGGGTGGAACACTGAAGCTTTCTTT

d_call: NA
v_call: TRBV11-2
j_call: TRBJ1-2
clone_size: NA
cdr3_aa: CASSLTGRVNFGYGYTF
cdr3_nt: TGTGCCAGCAGCTTAACAGGGAGGGTTAACTTTGGCTATGGCTACACCTTC

d_call: NA
v_call: TRBV4-3
j_call: TRBJ1-2
clone_size: NA
cdr3_aa: CASSQETVTYGYTF
cdr3_nt: TGCGCCAGCAGCCAAGAGACAGTCACCTATGGCTACACCTTC

d_call: NA
v_call: TRBV7-6
j_call: TRBJ1-3
clone_size: NA
cdr3_aa: CASSLAGFSGNTIYF
cdr3_nt: TGTGCCAGCAGCTTAGCGGGATTCTCTGGAAACACCATATATTTT

d_call: TRBD2
v_call: TRBV27
j_call: TRBJ2-3
clone_size: NA
cdr3_aa: CASRPILGRGGPDTQYF
cdr3_nt: TGTGCCAGCAGACCAATTCTGGGGCGGGGGGGCCCAGATACGCAGTATTTT

d_call: NA
v_call: TRBV18
j_call: TRBJ1-1
clone_size: NA
cdr3_aa: CASSPQAVGAGNPYTEAFF
cdr3_nt: TGTGCCAGCTCACCACAGGCTGTTGGCGCTGGGAATCCTTACACTGAAGCTTTCTTT

d_call: NA
v_call: TRBV30
j_call: TRBJ1-5
clone_size: NA
cdr3_aa: CAWSKGNSNQPQHF
cdr3_nt: TGTGCCTGGAGTAAGGGGAATAGCAATCAGCCCCAGCATTTT

d_call: NA
v_call: TRBV28
j_call: TRBJ2-6
clone_size: NA
cdr3_aa: CASSGFGANVLTF
cdr3_nt: TGTGCCAGCAGTGGCTTTGGGGCCAACGTCCTGACTTTC

d_call: NA
v_call: TRBV5-1
j_call: TRBJ2-1
clone_size: NA
cdr3_aa: CASSPSGAQSLYNEQFF
cdr3_nt: TGCGCCAGCAGCCCGTCGGGTGCCCAATCTCTATACAATGAGCAGTTCTTC

d_call: NA
v_call: TRBV28
j_call: TRBJ1-5
clone_size: NA
cdr3_aa: CASRITTGRQPQHF
cdr3_nt: TGTGCCAGCCGGATAACCACAGGGAGACAGCCCCAGCATTTT

d_call: TRBD1
v_call: TRBV10-3
j_call: TRBJ1-4
clone_size: NA
cdr3_aa: CAISESGGREKLFF
cdr3_nt: TGTGCCATCAGTGAGTCAGGGGGCCGGGAAAAACTGTTTTTT

d_call: NA
v_call: TRBV29-1
j_call: TRBJ1-1
clone_size: NA
cdr3_aa: CSVEGLRNTEAFF
cdr3_nt: TGCAGCGTTGAGGGGCTGAGGAACACTGAAGCTTTCTTT

d_call: TRBD1
v_call: TRBV4-2
j_call: TRBJ1-5
clone_size: few
cdr3_aa: CASSQATGQGGGQPQHF
cdr3_nt: TGTGCCAGCAGCCAGGCGACGGGACAGGGGGGAGGTCAGCCCCAGCATTTT

d_call: NA
v_call: TRBV11-1
j_call: TRBJ2-3
clone_size: NA
cdr3_aa: CASSSDGTDTQYF
cdr3_nt: TGTGCCAGCAGCTCCGACGGCACAGATACGCAGTATTTT

d_call: NA
v_call: TRBV5-5
j_call: TRBJ1-5
clone_size: NA
cdr3_aa: CASSMDRNQPQHF
cdr3_nt: TGTGCCAGCAGCATGGACAGAAATCAGCCCCAGCATTTT

d_call: TRBD1
v_call: TRBV30
j_call: TRBJ1-4
clone_size: NA
cdr3_aa: CAWSAQRQGWSTNEKLFF
cdr3_nt: TGTGCCTGGAGTGCCCAGCGACAGGGTTGGAGTACTAATGAAAAACTGTTTTTT

d_call: NA
v_call: TRBV28
j_call: TRBJ1-1
clone_size: NA
cdr3_aa: CASSGPVNPEVEAFF
cdr3_nt: TGTGCCAGCAGCGGACCCGTAAATCCTGAAGTTGAAGCTTTCTTT

d_call: TRBD2
v_call: TRBV5-1
j_call: TRBJ2-1
clone_size: NA
cdr3_aa: CASRRTSGGAGYNEQFF
cdr3_nt: TGCGCCAGCAGGAGGACTAGCGGGGGGGCCGGCTACAATGAGCAGTTCTTC

d_call: NA
v_call: TRBV30
j_call: TRBJ2-7
clone_size: NA
cdr3_aa: CAWTVGAYEQYF
cdr3_nt: TGTGCCTGGACAGTGGGAGCCTACGAGCAGTACTTC

d_call: NA
v_call: TRBV5-1
j_call: TRBJ1-1
clone_size: few
cdr3_aa: CASSLQAALGTEAFF
cdr3_nt: TGCGCCAGCAGCTTGCAGGCAGCCTTGGGCACTGAAGCTTTCTTT

d_call: NA
v_call: TRBV7-9
j_call: TRBJ1-5
clone_size: NA
cdr3_aa: CASSLGAGKGIQPQHF
cdr3_nt: TGTGCCAGCAGCTTAGGGGCTGGGAAGGGAATTCAGCCCCAGCATTTT

d_call: NA
v_call: TRBV6-4
j_call: TRBJ2-2
clone_size: NA
cdr3_aa: CASSPQPGRNTGELFF
cdr3_nt: TGTGCCAGCAGTCCCCAACCGGGGAGAAATACCGGGGAGCTGTTTTTT

d_call: TRBD1
v_call: TRBV28
j_call: TRBJ1-1
clone_size: NA
cdr3_aa: CAAGQGITLGGAFF
cdr3_nt: TGTGCCGCGGGACAGGGGATCACCTTAGGGGGAGCTTTCTTT

d_call: TRBD2
v_call: TRBV6-5
j_call: TRBJ2-2
clone_size: few
cdr3_aa: CASSGRWDTGELFF
cdr3_nt: TGTGCCAGTAGCGGGAGATGGGACACCGGGGAGCTGTTTTTT

d_call: NA
v_call: TRBV2
j_call: TRBJ2-1
clone_size: once
cdr3_aa: CASSGVAGKNRLWDNEQFF
cdr3_nt: TGTGCCAGCAGTGGGGTGGCGGGCAAAAATCGGTTATGGGACAATGAGCAGTTCTTC

d_call: NA
v_call: TRBV28
j_call: TRBJ2-1
clone_size: few
cdr3_aa: CASSSSRGTSNEQFF
cdr3_nt: TGTGCCAGCAGTTCCTCTAGGGGAACAAGCAATGAGCAGTTCTTC

d_call: NA
v_call: TRBV5-6
j_call: TRBJ2-5
clone_size: NA
cdr3_aa: CASSFQGQETQYF
cdr3_nt: TGTGCCAGCAGCTTTCAGGGCCAAGAGACCCAGTACTTC

d_call: TRBD1
v_call: TRBV7-6
j_call: TRBJ2-2
clone_size: few
cdr3_aa: CASSPLSRGFTNTGELFF
cdr3_nt: TGTGCCAGCAGCCCCTTGAGCAGGGGGTTTACGAACACCGGGGAGCTGTTTTTT

d_call: NA
v_call: TRBV7-3
j_call: TRBJ2-2
clone_size: few
cdr3_aa: CASSPKGTTNTGELFF
cdr3_nt: TGTGCCAGCAGCCCTAAAGGGACAACGAACACCGGGGAGCTGTTTTTT

d_call: NA
v_call: TRBV7-3
j_call: TRBJ1-1
clone_size: NA
cdr3_aa: CASSLHGTGEAFF
cdr3_nt: TGTGCCAGCAGCTTACACGGGACCGGCGAAGCTTTCTTT

d_call: TRBD1
v_call: TRBV18
j_call: TRBJ2-7
clone_size: NA
cdr3_aa: CASSPPRTGASEQYF
cdr3_nt: TGTGCCAGCTCACCACCTCGGACAGGGGCTAGCGAGCAGTACTTC

d_call: NA
v_call: TRBV30
j_call: TRBJ2-3
clone_size: NA
cdr3_aa: CAWSVGRDFPPADTQYF
cdr3_nt: TGTGCCTGGAGTGTAGGGCGGGATTTCCCCCCGGCAGATACGCAGTATTTT

d_call: TRBD2
v_call: TRBV5-1
j_call: TRBJ2-2
clone_size: NA
cdr3_aa: CASSPPAGPAGPGELFF
cdr3_nt: TGCGCCAGCAGCCCCCCCGCGGGGCCAGCGGGACCCGGGGAGCTGTTTTTT

d_call: TRBD1
v_call: TRBV28
j_call: TRBJ2-4
clone_size: NA
cdr3_aa: CASSPNRGLLAKNIQYF
cdr3_nt: TGTGCCAGCAGTCCTAACAGGGGGCTTCTAGCCAAAAACATTCAGTACTTC

d_call: NA
v_call: TRBV11-3
j_call: TRBJ2-2
clone_size: NA
cdr3_aa: CASSLDAGELFF
cdr3_nt: TGTGCCAGCAGCTTAGACGCCGGGGAGCTGTTTTTT